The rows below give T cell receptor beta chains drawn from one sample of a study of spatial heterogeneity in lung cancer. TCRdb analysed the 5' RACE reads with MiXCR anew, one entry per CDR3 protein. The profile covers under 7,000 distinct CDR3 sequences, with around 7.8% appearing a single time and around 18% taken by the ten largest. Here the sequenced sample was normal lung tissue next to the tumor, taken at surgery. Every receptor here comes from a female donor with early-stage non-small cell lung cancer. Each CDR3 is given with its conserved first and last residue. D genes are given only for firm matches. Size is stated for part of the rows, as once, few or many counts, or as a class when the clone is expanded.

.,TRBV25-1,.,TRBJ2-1,CASSDSYNEQFF,TGTGCCAGCAGTGACTCCTACAATGAGCAGTTCTTC
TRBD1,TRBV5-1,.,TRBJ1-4,CASSPGGSTNEKLFF,TGCGCCAGCAGCCCAGGGGGATCAACTAATGAAAAACTGTTTTTT
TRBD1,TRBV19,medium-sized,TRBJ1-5,CASSPRQGGGQPQHF,TGTGCCAGTAGTCCGAGACAGGGCGGCGGGCAGCCCCAGCATTTT
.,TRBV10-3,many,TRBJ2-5,CAIGFQETQYF,TGTGCCATCGGTTTCCAAGAGACCCAGTACTTC
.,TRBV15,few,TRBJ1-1,CATSRGFGTEAFF,TGTGCCACCAGCAGAGGGTTTGGCACTGAAGCTTTCTTT
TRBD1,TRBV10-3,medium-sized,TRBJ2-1,CAISVDRAQYNEQFF,TGTGCCATCAGCGTAGACAGGGCTCAATACAATGAGCAGTTCTTC
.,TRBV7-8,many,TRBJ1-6,CASSLRRDSTRSPLHF,TGTGCCAGCAGCTTACGACGGGACTCTACTCGGTCACCCCTCCACTTT
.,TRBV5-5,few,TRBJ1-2,CASRKADNYGYTF,TGTGCCAGCAGAAAAGCCGATAACTATGGCTACACCTTC
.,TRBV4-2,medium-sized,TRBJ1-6,CASSQPRTDSTPLHF,TGTGCCAGCAGCCAACCTCGGACAGATTCGACACCCCTCCACTTT
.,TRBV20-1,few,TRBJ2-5,CSARDRGRAIVQETQYF,TGCAGTGCTAGGGACAGAGGAAGGGCGATCGTCCAAGAGACCCAGTACTTC
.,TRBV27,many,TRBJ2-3,CASMGDAADTQYF,TGTGCCAGCATGGGGGATGCGGCAGATACGCAGTATTTT
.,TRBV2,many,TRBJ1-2,CASSSGQGGYGYTF,TGTGCCAGCAGTTCTGGGCAGGGAGGCTATGGCTACACCTTC
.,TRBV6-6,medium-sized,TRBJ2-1,CASSYQGTLNNEQFF,TGTGCCAGCAGTTACCAGGGTACCCTAAATAATGAGCAGTTCTTC
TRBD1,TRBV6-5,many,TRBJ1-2,CASSYSVTGQYGYTF,TGTGCCAGCAGTTACTCCGTGACAGGGCAATATGGCTACACCTTC
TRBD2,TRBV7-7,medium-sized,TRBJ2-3,CASSLYAGGQDTQYF,TGTGCCAGCAGCTTATACGCGGGGGGGCAAGATACGCAGTATTTT
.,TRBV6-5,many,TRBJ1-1,CASIGLTEAFF,TGTGCCAGCATTGGGCTTACTGAAGCTTTCTTT
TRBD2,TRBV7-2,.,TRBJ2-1,CASSPREGLVEQFF,TGTGCCAGCAGCCCCCGGGAGGGCTTGGTTGAGCAGTTCTTC
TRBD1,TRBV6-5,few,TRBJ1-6,CASTARPRDRSNSPLHF,TGTGCCAGCACCGCCCGACCCAGGGACAGGTCTAATTCACCCCTCCACTTT
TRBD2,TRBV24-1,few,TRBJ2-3,CATSDAHAGGRTDTQYF,TGTGCCACCAGTGACGCCCACGCGGGGGGGCGGACAGATACGCAGTATTTT
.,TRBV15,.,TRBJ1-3,CATSRDGWGPGNTIYF,TGTGCCACCAGCAGAGATGGTTGGGGGCCTGGAAACACCATATATTTT
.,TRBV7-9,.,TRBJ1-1,CASSRQVNTEAFF,TGTGCCAGCAGCAGACAGGTGAACACTGAAGCTTTCTTT
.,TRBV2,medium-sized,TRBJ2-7,CASRQQGPSYEQYF,TGTGCCAGCAGGCAACAGGGTCCCTCCTACGAGCAGTACTTC
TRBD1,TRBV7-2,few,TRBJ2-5,CASSRWDRGETQYF,TGTGCCAGCAGCCGATGGGACAGGGGAGAGACCCAGTACTTC
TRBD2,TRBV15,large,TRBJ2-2,CATSNPSSGGLIGELFF,TGTGCCACCAGCAACCCTTCTAGCGGGGGGCTGATCGGGGAGCTGTTTTTT
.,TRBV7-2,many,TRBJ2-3,CASSSTGPDTQYF,TGTGCCAGCAGCTCCACAGGGCCAGATACGCAGTATTTT
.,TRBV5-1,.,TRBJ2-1,CASSLGASRGDEQFF,TGCGCCAGCAGCTTGGGGGCTAGCCGTGGGGATGAGCAGTTCTTC
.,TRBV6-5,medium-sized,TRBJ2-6,CASSFSSGANVLTF,TGTGCCAGCAGCTTCAGCTCTGGGGCCAACGTCCTGACTTTC
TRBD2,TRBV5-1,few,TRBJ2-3,CASSSVAGSTDTQYF,TGCGCCAGCAGCTCCGTAGCGGGGAGCACAGATACGCAGTATTTT
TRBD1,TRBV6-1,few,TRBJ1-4,CASSPQTGSREKLFF,TGTGCCAGCAGCCCCCAGACAGGGTCAAGAGAAAAACTGTTTTTT
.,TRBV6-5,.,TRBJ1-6,CASNTGDISSPLHF,TGTGCCAGCAATACCGGGGACATTAGTTCACCCCTCCACTTT
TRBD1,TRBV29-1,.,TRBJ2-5,CSAGQGRETQYF,TGCAGCGCCGGACAGGGTAGAGAGACCCAGTACTTC
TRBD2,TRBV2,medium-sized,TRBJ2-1,CASSVGGGAEQFF,TGTGCCAGCAGTGTTGGCGGGGGGGCTGAGCAGTTCTTC
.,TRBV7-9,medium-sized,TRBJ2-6,CASSLGKVRGTSGANVLTF,TGTGCCAGCAGCTTAGGCAAGGTTCGGGGTACCTCTGGGGCCAACGTCCTGACTTTC
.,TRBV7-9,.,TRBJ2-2,CASSQMGSAGELFF,TGTGCCAGCAGCCAAATGGGGTCAGCCGGGGAGCTGTTTTTT
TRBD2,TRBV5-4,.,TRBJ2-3,CASSLAPLAGRSTDTQYF,TGTGCCAGCAGCTTGGCCCCTCTAGCGGGGCGTAGCACAGATACGCAGTATTTT
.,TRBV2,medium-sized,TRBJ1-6,CASMVRRANSNSPLHF,TGTGCCAGCATGGTGCGCAGGGCGAATTCTAATTCACCCCTCCACTTT
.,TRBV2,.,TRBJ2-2,CASSLGLRNTGELFF,TGTGCCAGCAGCCTGGGACTCCGAAACACCGGGGAGCTGTTTTTT
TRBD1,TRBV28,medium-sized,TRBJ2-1,CATILMGTGYNEQFF,TGTGCCACTATACTAATGGGGACAGGGTACAATGAGCAGTTCTTC
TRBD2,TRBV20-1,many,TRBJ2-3,CSARTNRGGLAGGTDTQYF,TGCAGTGCTAGAACCAACCGTGGGGGACTAGCGGGGGGTACAGATACGCAGTATTTT
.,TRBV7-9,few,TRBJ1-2,CASRDSLNYGYDSLNYGYTF,TGTGCCAGCCGGGACTCCCTTAACTATGGCTACGACTCCCTTAACTATGGCTACACCTTC
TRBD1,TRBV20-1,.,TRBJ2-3,CSARGGQDRALADTQYF,TGCAGTGCTAGAGGCGGGCAGGACAGGGCTTTGGCAGATACGCAGTATTTT
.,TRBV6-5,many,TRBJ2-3,CASSYAGTYADTQYF,TGTGCCAGCAGTTACGCAGGGACGTACGCAGATACGCAGTATTTT
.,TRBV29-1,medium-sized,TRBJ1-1,CSAGLGGGDTEAFF,TGCAGCGCCGGGCTGGGGGGTGGGGACACTGAAGCTTTCTTT
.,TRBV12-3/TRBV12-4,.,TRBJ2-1,CASSLWGGDTNEQFF,TGTGCCAGCAGTTTGTGGGGGGGGGACACCAATGAGCAGTTCTTC
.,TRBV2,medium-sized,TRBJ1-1,CASNWGAEAFF,TGTGCCAGCAACTGGGGGGCTGAAGCTTTCTTT
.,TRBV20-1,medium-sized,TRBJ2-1,CSAMHLPGGGYNEQFF,TGCAGTGCTATGCATCTCCCCGGGGGCGGCTACAATGAGCAGTTCTTC
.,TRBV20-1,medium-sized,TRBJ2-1,CSARGLGPYNEQFF,TGCAGTGCTAGAGGACTAGGCCCCTACAATGAGCAGTTCTTC
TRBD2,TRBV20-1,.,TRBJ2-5,CSARAISGGARETQYF,TGCAGTGCTAGAGCGATTAGCGGGGGGGCACGAGAGACCCAGTACTTC
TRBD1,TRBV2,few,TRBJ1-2,CASSALRQGANYGYTF,TGTGCCAGCAGTGCCCTTAGACAGGGGGCGAACTATGGCTACACCTTC
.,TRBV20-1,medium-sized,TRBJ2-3,CSASPLSAGKIDTQYF,TGCAGTGCTTCGCCCCTTAGCGCGGGGAAGATAGATACGCAGTATTTT
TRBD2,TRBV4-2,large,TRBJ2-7,CASSQASGASYEQYF,TGTGCCAGCAGCCAAGCCAGCGGGGCCTCCTACGAGCAGTACTTC